The 16 T cell receptor beta chains presented below share a single source sample, sequenced in a study of identical twins. TCRdb reanalysed the 5' RACE reads using MiXCR and keeps one entry per CDR3 protein. Of more than 600,000 distinct CDR3 sequences listed, around a sixth are singletons. These data were likewise used in another study, on T cells expressing NK-cell markers.

The sample taken for sequencing was PBMCs. These receptors came from a woman aged 18-29 years in good health.

This clonotype was seen a handful of times. V and J are TRBV5-1 and TRBJ1-4, with 9 positions matching TRBD1. The ends lost 4 bases at V and 7 bases at J; junction bases unmatched: 8. CDR1 is SGHRS and CDR2 is YFSETQ in the germline V gene. CDR3 length: 15 amino acids. The CDR3, as DNA: TGCGCCAGCAGCGGACAGGGGTTAGGGGGTGAAAAACTGTTTTTT. Amino acid sequence: CASSGQGLGGEKLFF. Drawing the rest from reference TRBV5-1 and TRBJ1-4, the complete variable domain is KAGVTQTPRYLIKTRGQQVTLSCSPISGHRSVSWYQQTPGQGLQFLFEYFSETQRNKGNFPGRFSGRQFSNSRSEMNVSTLELGDSALYLCASSGQGLGGEKLFFGSGTQLSVL.

This clonotype turned up a few times. The gene calls are TRBV11-2 and TRBJ2-7; D unresolved. V shed 1 base and J shed 6 bases, with 13 bases lying between them. Germline V gene lookup returns CDR1 SGHAT and CDR2 FQNNGV. The CDR3 has 14 residues. The CDR3 is CASSLVSTLGEQYF. CDR3 coding DNA: TGTGCCAGCAGCTTAGTTTCGACCTTGGGCGAGCAGTACTTC.

J is TRBJ2-1 and V is TRBV18; D remains ambiguous. The CDR3 contains 14 residues. The germline V gene encodes CDR1 KGHSH and CDR2 LQKENI. Trimming stripped 3 bases from V and 6 bases from J, with 12 bases between. The CDR3 protein is CASSPSAFPNEQFF. The CDR3 DNA reads TGTGCCAGCTCACCCTCCGCCTTCCCCAATGAGCAGTTCTTC.

The chain combines TRBV12-3 or TRBV12-4 with TRBJ1-5; 10 positions match TRBD1. The CDR3 sequence is 16 residues long. J was trimmed by 6 bases and V by 5 bases; bases with no gene match: 10. In DNA form, the CDR3 reads TGTGCCAGCAGTCAACCGGGACAGGGGTTAGGTCAGCCCCAGCATTTT. It yields the protein CASSQPGQGLGQPQHF.

The chain couples TRBV2 to TRBJ2-5; D is ambiguous. The V and J ends lost 2 bases and 5 bases respectively, with 9 bases between them. Per germline, CDR1 SNHLY and CDR2 FYNNEI. The CDR3 extends over 13 amino acids. CDR3 coding DNA: TGTGCCAGCAGTGAAACGTCGCGGGAGACCCAGTACTTC. This sequence encodes CASSETSRETQYF.

The chain carries TRBV11-2 and TRBJ2-7, with 12 bases that match TRBD2. This CDR3 has 16 residues. Germline loops: CDR1 SGHAT, CDR2 FQNNGV. The V segment lost 1 base and the J segment 3 bases; nucleotides outside the gene matches: 4. DNA for the CDR3: TGTGCCAGCAGCTTAGGGTCTAGCGGGAGGGTCTACGAGCAGTACTTC. Protein product: CASSLGSSGRVYEQYF.

This clonotype was seen a handful of times. The chain employs TRBV12-3 or TRBV12-4 and TRBJ1-2; 10 nucleotides match TRBD1. The CDR3 spans 13 residues. V lost 5 bases, J lost 7 bases, and 4 bases stayed unmatched. The CDR3 protein is CASSLTGGRGYTF. The CDR3 DNA is TGTGCCAGCAGTCTGACAGGGGGCCGTGGCTACACCTTC.

The rearrangement joins TRBV5-1 to TRBJ2-3; 7 nucleotides match TRBD2. CDR1 and CDR2 (germline): SGHRS, YFSETQ. V shed 0 bases and J 2 bases; nucleotides not matched to a gene: 3. The CDR3 runs 15 residues. The CDR3 DNA is TGCGCCAGCAGCTTGGAACTAGCGTACACAGATACGCAGTATTTT. The encoded protein is CASSLELAYTDTQYF.

The gene calls are TRBV7-9 and TRBJ2-7; tentative D call: TRBD2 (5 bases). Germline CDR1 is SEHNR and CDR2 is FQNEAQ (reference sequence). This CDR3 is built from 15 residues. V was cut by 1 base and J by 3 bases, with 13 bases left in between. The CDR3 spells CASSLVPGSRYEQYF. The CDR3 region has the DNA TGTGCCAGCAGCTTAGTCCCGGGAAGCCGCTACGAGCAGTACTTC.

The genes are TRBV5-5 and TRBJ2-5; D call uncertain. CDR1 SGHKS and CDR2 YYEKEE come from the germline V gene (reference sequence). The CDR3 has 14 amino acids. V lost 1 base and J 5 bases, leaving 12 bases between the germline ends. The CDR3 nucleotides read TGTGCCAGCAGCTTGAACCCCTCCGGGGAGACCCAGTACTTC. This codes for CASSLNPSGETQYF.

A few counts support this clonotype. The rearrangement joins TRBV10-3 to TRBJ1-5; D call uncertain. V gave up 0 bases and J gave up 5 bases, with 5 bases separating them. Germline V CDR1 and CDR2: ENHRY, SYGVKD. The length of the CDR3 is 13 residues. The CDR3 here is CAISESPDQPQHF. The CDR3 DNA reads TGTGCCATCAGTGAGTCGCCCGATCAGCCCCAGCATTTT.

This clonotype was recorded a few times. The J gene is TRBJ2-1, the V gene TRBV4-2, with a tentative D call TRBD2 (5 bases). Germline CDR1 LGHNA, CDR2 YNFKEQ. Trimming shortened V by 1 base and J by 1 base, and 8 bases separated the two germline ends. The CDR3 is 15 amino acids. CDR3 in amino acids: CASSQVSGSYNEQFF. Written as DNA, the CDR3 is TGTGCCAGCAGCCAAGTAAGCGGATCCTACAATGAGCAGTTCTTC.

This clonotype showed up just once. CDR3 residues: CASSFRDGRETQYF. CDR3 DNA: TGTGCCAGCAGCTTCCGGGACGGACGAGAGACCCAGTACTTC. The rearrangement joins TRBV7-2 to TRBJ2-5; D is perhaps TRBD1 or TRBD2 (5 bases each). Germline CDR1 reads SGHTA; CDR2 reads FQGNSA. V was trimmed by 3 bases and J by 4 bases, leaving 12 bases between them. This CDR3 spans 14 amino acids.

This clonotype has more than one count but fewer than ten. The CDR3 loop is CASSHRARGETQYF. The CDR3 DNA reads TGTGCCAGCAGCCACCGCGCACGTGGAGAGACCCAGTACTTC. The V and J genes are TRBV3-1 and TRBJ2-5; D ambiguous. Trimming took 3 bases from V and 4 from J, leaving 12 bases between them. The germline CDR1 and CDR2 sequences are LGHDT and YNNKEL (reference sequence). There are 14 residues in the CDR3.

This chain's CDR3 is CASSDGVGRVRETQYF. In nucleotides, the CDR3 is TGTGCCAGCAGTGATGGGGTCGGGAGGGTCAGGGAGACCCAGTACTTC. The chain is built from TRBV2 and TRBJ2-5; 8 nucleotides line up with TRBD2. CDR3 length equals 16 residues. V trimming: 3 bases; J trimming: 5 bases; junction bases outside the gene matches: 11. Looked up from germline, CDR1 is SNHLY and CDR2 is FYNNEI.

This clonotype showed up just a few times. The V and J genes are TRBV12-3 or TRBV12-4 and TRBJ2-2; D ambiguous. V lost 3 bases, J lost 6 bases, and 8 bases lay in between. CDR3 length equals 13 residues. The DNA for the CDR3 is TGTGCCAGCAGTTTTATTACGGCCGGGGAGCTGTTTTTT. This gives the protein CASSFITAGELFF.